This T cell receptor (beta chain) was identified in a study of T cell repertoires in cytomegalovirus infection. Study at large: Public TCR beta signatures indicated both CMV infection and matching HLA type.

Broader study findings: Carriers of CMV and the relevant HLA type were discriminated by public TCR beta frequency.

TCRdb passed the reads through MiXCR, listing each CDR3 protein once. The data show roughly 350,000 distinct CDR3 sequences, just under 35% seen once. The table lists this clonotype with a few counts. Its antigen is as yet unknown. The CDR3 is 14 residues long. V dropped 8 bases and J dropped 4 bases, with 17 bases sitting between them. CDR1 SNHLY and CDR2 FYNNEI come from the germline V gene. The sequence came from a human donor in good health (CMV status not recorded). Some clones in this sample may be carry-over from other donors' samples. This chain joins TRBV2 and TRBJ1-2; D not certain. Source: cultured PBMCs, taken from culture after CMV antigen stimulation. CDR3 sequence reads: CASSPGRSSYGYTF. The CDR3 coding sequence is TGTGCCAGCTCCCCTGGCCGGAGCAGCTATGGCTACACCTTC.